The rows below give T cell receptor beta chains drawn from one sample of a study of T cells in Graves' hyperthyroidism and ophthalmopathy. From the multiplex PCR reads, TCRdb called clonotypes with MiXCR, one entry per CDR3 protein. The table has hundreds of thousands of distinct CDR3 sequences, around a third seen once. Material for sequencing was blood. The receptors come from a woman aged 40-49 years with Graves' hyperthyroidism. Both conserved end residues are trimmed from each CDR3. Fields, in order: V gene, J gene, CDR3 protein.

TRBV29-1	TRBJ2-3	SVGILDTQY
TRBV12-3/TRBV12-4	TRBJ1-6	ASSRLDSPLH
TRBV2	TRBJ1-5	ASSGGGTGSNQPQH
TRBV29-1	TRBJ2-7	SSPLLAGVVYEQY
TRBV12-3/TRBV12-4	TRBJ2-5	ASAPPLSHETQY
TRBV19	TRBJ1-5	AGSIGASNQPQH
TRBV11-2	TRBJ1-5	ASSFHPGAGNQPQH
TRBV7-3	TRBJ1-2	ASSLLLVGSIYGYT
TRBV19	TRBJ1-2	ASSIVSEDYGYT
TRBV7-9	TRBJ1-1	ASRSGVMDTEAF
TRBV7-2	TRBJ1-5	ASSQDGTGRQPQH
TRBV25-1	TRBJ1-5	ASREGSNQPQH
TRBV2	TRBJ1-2	ASSVSPGEGYT
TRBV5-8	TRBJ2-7	ASSPGTVAYEQY
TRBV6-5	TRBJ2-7	ASGSHGRY
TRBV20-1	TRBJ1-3	SARDSGVFGDTIY
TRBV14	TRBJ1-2	ASSHPPGGHYGHT
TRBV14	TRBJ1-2	ASSQDEYGYT
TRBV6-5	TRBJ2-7	ATLASAYEQY
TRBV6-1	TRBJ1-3	ASSRPIQPAGNTIY
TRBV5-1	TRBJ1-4	ASSLQENEKLF
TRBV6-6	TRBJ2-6	ASSSYRTDNVLT
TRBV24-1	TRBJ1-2	ASSSRSRNTTNYGYT
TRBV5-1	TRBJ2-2	ASSLRGLTSGNTGELF
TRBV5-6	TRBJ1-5	ASSLWTGAGNQPQH
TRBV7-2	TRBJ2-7	ASSPGTADPEVQY
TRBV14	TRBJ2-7	ASSQDPGQAREQY
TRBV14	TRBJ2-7	ASSRWGDEQY
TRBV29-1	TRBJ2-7	SVEREEGYEQY
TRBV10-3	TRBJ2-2	AITTGTPNTGELF
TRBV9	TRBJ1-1	ASSEPRGVPNTEAF
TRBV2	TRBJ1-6	ASSSTGTPPYNSPLH
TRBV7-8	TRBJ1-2	ASSLGETGGYT
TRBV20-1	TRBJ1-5	SANDRLLQPQH
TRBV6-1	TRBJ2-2	ASGDRTGELF
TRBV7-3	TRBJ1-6	ASSLAGGPLH
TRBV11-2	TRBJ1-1	ASTLDLANTEAF
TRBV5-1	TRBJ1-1	ASSLETIREAF
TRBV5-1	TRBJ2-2	ASSLVGGTGELF
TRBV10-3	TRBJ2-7	ASSRLAGATYEQY
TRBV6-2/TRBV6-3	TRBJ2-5	ASSIGVGETQY
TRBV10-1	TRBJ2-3	ASSESLAGGTDTQY
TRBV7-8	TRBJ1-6	ASSYRGQGNSPLH
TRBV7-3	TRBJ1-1	ASSPWGSSEEAF
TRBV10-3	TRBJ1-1	AISGQGSIEAF
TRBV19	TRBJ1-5	ASSIDEWSGSYQPQH
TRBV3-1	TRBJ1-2	ASSQVTGSYGYT
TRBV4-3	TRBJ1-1	ASSQEGRTEAF
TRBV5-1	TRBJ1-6	ASSRQGPSSYNSPLH
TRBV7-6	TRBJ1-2	ASTPAGLTGGYT
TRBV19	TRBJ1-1	ASSIGVGTEAF
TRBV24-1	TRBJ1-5	ATSLTGGNQPQH
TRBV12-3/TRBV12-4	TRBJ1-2	ASSRGPRTNYGYT
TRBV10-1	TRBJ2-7	ASSPDSLYGQY
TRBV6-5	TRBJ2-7	ASSPGTGDLTYEQY
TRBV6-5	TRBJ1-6	ASSYRTGAYNSPLH
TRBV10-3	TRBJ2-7	AISGLRASYEQY
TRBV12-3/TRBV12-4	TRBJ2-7	ASSLVPSQVYEQY